Each of the 14 T cell receptor beta chains below was sequenced from the same sample in a study of control samples from healthy donors and cancer patients. Clones were sequenced by immunoSEQ multiplex PCR, and TCRdb holds only the in-frame ones, with some missing. In the table there are 170,000 or so clones, about 93% of which are singletons. The sample comprised blood. These receptors were taken from a man between 18 and 29 years old in good health.

This chain links TRBV30 with TRBJ2-7; 8 bases align to TRBD2. Germline CDR1 GTSNPN, CDR2 SVGIG (reference sequence). There are 15 residues in the CDR3. Losses at the gene ends were 0 bases for V and 2 bases for J; bases not matched to a gene: 6. For the CDR3, the DNA is TGTGCCTGGAGTGTAAGCGGGGGACGTGCCTACGAGCAGTACTTC. It encodes CAWSVSGGRAYEQYF.

The chain carries TRBV9 and TRBJ2-5; 7 nucleotides align to TRBD1. The V gene end was trimmed by 2 bases and the J gene end by 5 bases; junction bases not matched to a gene: 6. Per germline, CDR1 SGDLS and CDR2 YYNGEE. CDR3 length: 14 amino acids. Written as DNA, the CDR3 is TGTGCCAGCAGCGTCGGACAGGTCGGGGAGACCCAGTACTTC. Protein product: CASSVGQVGETQYF.

The V and J genes are TRBV3-1 (or the pseudogene TRBV3-2) and TRBJ1-4; TRBD1 aligns across 12 bases. Germline V CDR1 and CDR2: LGHDT, YNNKEL (reference sequence). The CDR3 is 16 amino acids. The junction had 3 bases not matched to a gene; V was cut back by 5 bases and J by 2 bases. The CDR3 spells CASSGGTGGTNEKLFF. The CDR3 nucleotides are TGTGCCAGCAGCGGCGGGACAGGGGGCACTAATGAAAAACTGTTTTTT.

The rearrangement joins TRBV9 to TRBJ1-4; TRBD1 agrees at 8 bases. J gave up 7 bases and V 4 bases, and 9 bases lay outside the gene matches. Germline V gene lookup returns CDR1 SGDLS and CDR2 YYNGEE. This CDR3 has 15 residues. CDR3 amino acids: CASSTEQGGTEKLFF. CDR3 nucleotides: TGTGCCAGCAGCACCGAACAGGGGGGGACTGAAAAACTGTTTTTT.

CDR3 DNA: TGTGCCAGCAGCCAAGATTTGACAGCAGCTGGCTACACCTTC. Its translation is CASSQDLTAAGYTF. The rearrangement uses TRBV3-1 (or the pseudogene TRBV3-2) and TRBJ1-2, with a weak D call TRBD1 (5 bases). In germline, CDR1 is LGHDT, CDR2 YNNKEL (reference sequence). The CDR3 totals 14 residues. Deletions cut 0 bases from V and 7 bases from J, with 12 bases between.

This clone appeared a single time. This chain uses TRBV5-1 with TRBJ1-3, with 9 positions matching TRBD1. Per the germline V gene, CDR1 is SGHRS and CDR2 is YFSETQ. This CDR3 has 14 residues. The V segment lost 4 bases and the J segment 14 bases; nucleotides outside the gene matches: 13. The DNA of the CDR3 is TGCGCCAGCAGCCCGGGACAGGGTTTCGGTCCCGTATATTTT. This sequence encodes CASSPGQGFGPVYF.

V usage is TRBV2 and J usage is TRBJ1-1; 7 bases agree with TRBD1. The ends lost 5 bases at V and 4 bases at J; junction bases unmatched: 10. The CDR3 consists of 15 residues. Germline values: CDR1 SNHLY, CDR2 FYNNEI. The CDR3 DNA reads as TGTGCCAGCAGTCCACAGACAGGGTCGGGCACTGAAGCTTTCTTT. Translation: CASSPQTGSGTEAFF.

The J gene is TRBJ2-7, the V gene TRBV4-1, with 11 bases aligning to TRBD2. Trimming removed 4 bases from V and 2 bases from J; junction bases left unmatched: 7. The CDR3 has 16 amino acids. CDR1 and CDR2 from the germline V gene are MGHRA and YSYEKL. The CDR3 loop reads CASSPTTSGTPYEQYF. The CDR3 nucleotides are TGCGCCAGCAGCCCCACGACTAGCGGGACGCCCTACGAGCAGTACTTC.

This clone was seen once. This chain joins TRBV18 and TRBJ1-4; D remains unclear. The CDR3 consists of 13 residues. Trimming removed 3 bases from V and 0 bases from J, with 2 bases in between. Germline CDR1 is KGHSH and CDR2 is LQKENI. The CDR3 DNA is TGTGCCAGCTCACCTGCAACTAATGAAAAACTGTTTTTT. Encoded protein: CASSPATNEKLFF.

The rearrangement links TRBV5-4 to TRBJ2-1; D is unresolved. With 3 bases removed from V and 0 bases from J, the gap between germline ends came to 7 bases. This CDR3 has 14 amino acids. The germline CDR1 and CDR2 sequences are SGHNT and YYREEE (reference sequence). CDR3 sequence reads: CASSSPGSYNEQFF. DNA of the CDR3: TGTGCCAGCAGCTCGCCAGGCTCCTACAATGAGCAGTTCTTC. Full variable domain (missing parts from reference TRBV5-4 and TRBJ2-1): ETGVTQSPTHLIKTRGQQVTLRCSSQSGHNTVSWYQQALGQGPQFIFQYYREEENGRGNFPPRFSGLQFPNYSSELNVNALELDDSALYLCASSSPGSYNEQFFGPGTRLTVL.

The chain is built from TRBV7-9 and TRBJ2-7; D may correspond to TRBD1 or TRBD2 (5 bases each). Trimming took off 5 bases at V and 5 bases at J, with 13 bases between the two ends. This CDR3 spans 13 amino acids. Germline V gene data show CDR1 as SEHNR and CDR2 as FQNEAQ (reference sequence). Written as DNA, the CDR3 is TGTGCCAGCAGCATCGGGACGCAGAACGAGCAGTACTTC. It specifies CASSIGTQNEQYF.

The V call is TRBV4-1, the J call TRBJ1-4, with D possibly being TRBD1 (6 bases). V was cut by 0 bases and J by 0 bases, with 8 bases left in between. The CDR3 totals 16 residues. Germline V lookup: CDR1 MGHRA, CDR2 YSYEKL. The CDR3: CASSQERQATNEKLFF. CDR3 DNA sequence: TGCGCCAGCAGCCAAGAAAGACAGGCAACTAATGAAAAACTGTTTTTT.

The chain combines TRBV2 with TRBJ1-6, with 11 bases that match TRBD1. CDR1 is SNHLY and CDR2 is FYNNEI in the germline V gene. This CDR3 is 16 amino acids long. The V segment lost 2 bases and the J segment 7 bases; nucleotides outside the gene matches: 4. The DNA for the CDR3 is TGTGCCAGCAGTGAATCCTGGGACAGGGGGAATTCACCCCTCCACTTT. It encodes CASSESWDRGNSPLHF.

V is TRBV27 and J is TRBJ1-2, with 8 bases matching TRBD1. The CDR3 has 14 residues. Germline-derived CDR1 and CDR2 are MNHEY and SMNVEV (reference sequence). Trimming removed 6 bases from V and 4 bases from J; junction bases left unmatched: 7. The CDR3 is CASRGTGTAYGYTF. The CDR3 DNA follows: TGTGCCAGCAGGGGGACAGGCACGGCCTATGGCTACACCTTC.